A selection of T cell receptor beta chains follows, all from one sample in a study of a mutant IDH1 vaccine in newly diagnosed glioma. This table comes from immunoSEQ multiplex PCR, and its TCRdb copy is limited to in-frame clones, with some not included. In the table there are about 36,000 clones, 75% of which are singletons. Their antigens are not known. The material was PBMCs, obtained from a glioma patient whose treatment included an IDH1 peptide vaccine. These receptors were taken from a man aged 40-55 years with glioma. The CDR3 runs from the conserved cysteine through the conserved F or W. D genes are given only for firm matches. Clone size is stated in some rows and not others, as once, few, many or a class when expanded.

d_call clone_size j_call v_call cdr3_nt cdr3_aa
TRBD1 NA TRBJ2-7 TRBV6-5 TGTGCCAGCAGTTACTCGGTGACAGGGGGCCCTTACGAGCAGTACTTC CASSYSVTGGPYEQYF
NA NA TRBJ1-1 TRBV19 TGTGCCAGTAGTCGCAGGGAGAAAGCTTTCTTT CASSRREKAFF
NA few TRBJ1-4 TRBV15 TGTGCCACCGCAGCCGGGACCCAAGGAGAAAAACTGTTTTTT CATAAGTQGEKLFF
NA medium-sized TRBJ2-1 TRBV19 TGTGCCAGTACCCCAGAGTGGGGGAGCTCCTACAATGAGCAGTTCTTC CASTPEWGSSYNEQFF
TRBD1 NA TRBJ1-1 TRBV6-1 TGTGCCAGCAGGCTCGACAGGGCGGGTGAAGCTTTCTTT CASRLDRAGEAFF
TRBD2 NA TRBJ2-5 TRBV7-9 TGTGCCAGCAGCTCCCGACTAGCGGGAGGAGAGAGGGAGACCCAGTACTTC CASSSRLAGGERETQYF
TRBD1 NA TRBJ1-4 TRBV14 TGTGCCAGCAGCCGATTCGACAGGGAACTGTTTTTT CASSRFDRELFF
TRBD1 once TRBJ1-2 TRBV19 TGTGCCAGTAGTAGAGGACAGGGGAGGGGTGGGGACTATGGCTACACCTTC CASSRGQGRGGDYGYTF
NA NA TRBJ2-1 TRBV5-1 TGCGCCAGCAACACGGAGTCCTACAATGAGCAGTTCTTC CASNTESYNEQFF
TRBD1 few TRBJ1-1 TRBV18 TGTGCCAGCTCACCACCGGGACAGGCGCGAATGAACACTGAAGCTTTCTTT CASSPPGQARMNTEAFF
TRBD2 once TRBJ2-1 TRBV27 TGTGCCAGCAGTTTAAAGGGGAGGGGCAGGGTGGGCTACAATGAGCAGTTCTTC CASSLKGRGRVGYNEQFF
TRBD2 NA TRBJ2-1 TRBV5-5 TGTGCCAGCAGCCGCCGGACTAGCGCCTCGAGCTCCTACAATGAGCAGTTCTTC CASSRRTSASSSYNEQFF
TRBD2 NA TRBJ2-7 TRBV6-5 TGTGCCAGCAGCCCCACTAGCGACACAACCTACGAGCAGTACTTC CASSPTSDTTYEQYF
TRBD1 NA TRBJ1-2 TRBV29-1 TGCAGCGTTGGGGGACGACAGGGCGGCTATGGCTACACCTTC CSVGGRQGGYGYTF
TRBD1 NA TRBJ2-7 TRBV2 TGTGCCAGCAGTGATTGGGACAGGGGGTCGGGCGAGCAGTACTTC CASSDWDRGSGEQYF
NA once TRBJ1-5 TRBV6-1 TGTGCCAGCAGTGGAGAGGGCACGAGCAATCAGCCCCAGCATTTT CASSGEGTSNQPQHF
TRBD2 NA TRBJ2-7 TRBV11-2 TGTGCCAGCAGTAAACAGGTTCCTAGGAACGGGAGGGCCTACGAGCAGTACTTC CASSKQVPRNGRAYEQYF
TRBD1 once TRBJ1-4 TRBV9 TGTGCCAGCAGCGGACAACAGGGGGGGAATGAAAAACTGTTTTTT CASSGQQGGNEKLFF
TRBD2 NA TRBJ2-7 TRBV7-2 TGTGCCAGCAGTCGCGGACTAGCGGGAGGTGAGCAGTACTTC CASSRGLAGGEQYF
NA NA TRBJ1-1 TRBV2 TGTGCCAGCAGTTTTCAGGAGATCATGAACACTGAAGCTTTCTTT CASSFQEIMNTEAFF
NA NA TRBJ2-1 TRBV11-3 TGTGCCAGCAGATCAGGGGGGCTCGACAATGAGCAGTTCTTC CASRSGGLDNEQFF
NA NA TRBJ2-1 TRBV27 TGTGCCAGCAGTTTAAGACTAGGGGTGTACAATGAGCAGTTCTTC CASSLRLGVYNEQFF
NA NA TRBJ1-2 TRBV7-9 TGTGCCAGCAGCTTTAGGGGACCAGGGGACTATGGCTACACCTTC CASSFRGPGDYGYTF
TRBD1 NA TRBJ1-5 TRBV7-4 TGTGCCAGCAGTCCTCGACAGGGCGGCAATCAGCCCCAGCATTTT CASSPRQGGNQPQHF
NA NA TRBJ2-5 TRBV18 TGTGCCAGCTCACCCAGCCTTACACAAGAGACCCAGTACTTC CASSPSLTQETQYF
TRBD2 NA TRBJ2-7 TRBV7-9 TGTGCCAGCAGCTTAGTGGCTAGCGGGAGCCGATACGAGCAGTACTTC CASSLVASGSRYEQYF
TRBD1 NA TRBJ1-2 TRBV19 TGTGCCAGTAGAGAGTTACAGGGGAGCGGCTACACCTTC CASRELQGSGYTF
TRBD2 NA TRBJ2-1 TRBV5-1 TGCGCCAGCAGCTTGGCCTTGGCGGGAGGAGATGAGCAGTTCTTC CASSLALAGGDEQFF
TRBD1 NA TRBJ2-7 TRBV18 TGTGCCAGCTCACCCCCAAACAGCAGGGGGTACGAGCAGTACTTC CASSPPNSRGYEQYF